This TCR beta chain was recovered during a study of blood T cell repertoires in COVID-19. Study-wide background: Sites across the United States, Italy and Spain contributed samples from acute and convalescent COVID-19. In each case, the material was cDNA or gDNA derived from T cells, B-cell-depleted T cells, or PBMCs.

Original analysis: Reference gene primer amplification gave nucleated cell count estimates. Clones were sequenced by immunoSEQ multiplex PCR, and TCRdb holds only the in-frame ones, with some missing. The V and J calls and clone size come from that table; D and trimming were worked out from the DNA. Among roughly 95,000 clones, about 81% were seen once, and the ten largest hold around 19%. Germline CDR1 is LNHDA and CDR2 is SQIVND (reference sequence). There are 14 residues in the CDR3. V lost 3 bases to trimming and J lost 8 bases, with 16 bases between them. The material sequenced was peripheral blood. The sequence was obtained from a man of 80 years or more with acute or convalescent COVID-19. The rearrangement uses TRBV19 and TRBJ1-2, with D hard to call. The chain's CDR3 is CASSIGGESGGYTF. As DNA, the CDR3 is TGTGCCAGTAGTATTGGCGGGGAATCAGGCGGCTACACCTTC.